The next 4 T cell receptor beta chains were all read from a single sample in a study of T cell responses to AZD1222 COVID-19 vaccine. Assay used: immunoSEQ multiplex PCR; TCRdb lists only in-frame clones, some missing. This table has 150,000 to 200,000 clones, around 92% appearing once. The specimen comprised peripheral blood, sampled 28 days after the second AZD1222 dose. These receptors all come from an adult who received the AZD1222 COVID-19 vaccine.

CDR3 nucleotides: TGTGCCAGCAGTGATAGGGGCAGGGTAAGGGCTGAAGCTTTCTTT. Translating gives CASSDRGRVRAEAFF. This chain connects TRBV6-1 to TRBJ1-1; D is perhaps TRBD1 (5 bases). Per the germline V gene, CDR1 is MNHNS and CDR2 is SASEGT. The CDR3 spans 15 residues. Trimming stripped 3 bases from V and 6 bases from J, with 17 bases between.

The chain joins TRBV5-8 to TRBJ2-3; weak D call: TRBD1 (5 bases). CDR1 is SGHTS and CDR2 is YDEGEE in the germline V gene. The CDR3 runs 12 residues. V lost 7 bases and J 0 bases, leaving 6 bases between the germline ends. The CDR3 bases are TGTGCCAGCCAGGGTAGCACAGATACGCAGTATTTT. It yields the protein CASQGSTDTQYF.

This clone occurred a few times. The chain links TRBV14 to TRBJ1-1, with D hard to call. The V end lost 5 bases, the J end lost 5 bases, and 18 bases lay between the germline ends. Looked up from germline, CDR1 is SGHDN and CDR2 is FVKESK. The CDR3 covers 15 residues. The CDR3 sequence: CASSNLQVGNTEAFF. CDR3 bases: TGTGCCAGCAGCAACCTTCAGGTAGGGAATACTGAAGCTTTCTTT.

The rearrangement uses TRBV7-8 and TRBJ1-5; 10 bases align to TRBD1. With V trimmed by 1 base and J by 5 bases, 5 bases remained unmatched. The CDR3 has 16 residues. Looked up from germline, CDR1 is SGHVS and CDR2 is FQNEAQ. The CDR3 sequence: CASSLEGTGDDQPQHF. The CDR3, as DNA: TGTGCCAGCAGCTTAGAGGGGACAGGGGATGATCAGCCCCAGCATTTT.